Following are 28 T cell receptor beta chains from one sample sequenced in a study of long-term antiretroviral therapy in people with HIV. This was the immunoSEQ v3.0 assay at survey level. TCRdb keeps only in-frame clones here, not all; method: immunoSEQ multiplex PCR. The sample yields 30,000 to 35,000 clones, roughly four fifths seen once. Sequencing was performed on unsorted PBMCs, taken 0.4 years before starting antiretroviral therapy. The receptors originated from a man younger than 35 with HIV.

CDR3 DNA sequence: TGTGCCAGCACCTATGGGGGCAGAATCCAAGAGACCCAGTACTTC. Its translation: CASTYGGRIQETQYF. V usage is TRBV9 and J usage is TRBJ2-5; tentatively, D is TRBD1 (6 bases). V lost 6 bases and J lost 1, with 16 bases in between. CDR3 size: 15 residues. Germline CDR1 SGDLS, CDR2 YYNGEE.

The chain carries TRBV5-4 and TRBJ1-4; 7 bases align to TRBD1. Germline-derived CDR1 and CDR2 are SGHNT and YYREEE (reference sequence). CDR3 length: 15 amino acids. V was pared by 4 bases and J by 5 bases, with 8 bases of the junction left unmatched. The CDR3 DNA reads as TGTGCCAGCAGCCCCCAGGCAGGGGGGAATGAAAAACTGTTTTTT. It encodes CASSPQAGGNEKLFF.

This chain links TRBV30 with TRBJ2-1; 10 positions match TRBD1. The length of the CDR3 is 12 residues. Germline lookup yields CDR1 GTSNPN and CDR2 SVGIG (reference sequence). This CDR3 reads CGVGQGFSEQFF. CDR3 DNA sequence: TGTGGAGTGGGACAGGGGTTCAGTGAGCAGTTCTTC. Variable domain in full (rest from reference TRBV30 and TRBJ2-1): SQTIHQWPATLVQPVGSPLSLECTVEGTSNPNLYWYRQAAGRGLQLLFYSVGIGQISSEVPQNLSASRPQDRQFILSSKKLLLSDSGFYLCGVGQGFSEQFFGPGTRLTVL.

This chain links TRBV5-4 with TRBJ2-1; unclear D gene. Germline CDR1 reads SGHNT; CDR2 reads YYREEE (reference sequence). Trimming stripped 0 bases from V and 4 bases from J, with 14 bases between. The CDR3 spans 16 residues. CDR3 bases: TGTGCCAGCAGCTTGGCCGACGCTCGACGGTACAATGAGCAGTTCTTC. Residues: CASSLADARRYNEQFF.

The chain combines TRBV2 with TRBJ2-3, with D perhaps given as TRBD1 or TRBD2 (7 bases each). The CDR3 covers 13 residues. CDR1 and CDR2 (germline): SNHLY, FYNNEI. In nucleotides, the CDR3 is TGTGCAAAGCGCCAGGGGGGGCCAGATACGCAGTATTTT. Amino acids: CAKRQGGPDTQYF. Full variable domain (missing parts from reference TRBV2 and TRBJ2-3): EPEVTQTPSHQVTQMGQEVILRCVPISNHLYFYWYRQILGQKVEFLVSFYNNEISEKSEIFDDQFSVERPDGSNFTLKIRSTKLEDSAMYFCAKRQGGPDTQYFGPGTRLTVL.

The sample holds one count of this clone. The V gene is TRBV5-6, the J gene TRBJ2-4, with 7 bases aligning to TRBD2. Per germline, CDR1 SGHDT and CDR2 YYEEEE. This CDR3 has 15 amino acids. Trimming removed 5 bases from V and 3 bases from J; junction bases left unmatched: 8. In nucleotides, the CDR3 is TGTGCCAGCAGTGGGGGGGGAGGCAGCAAAAACATTCAGTACTTC. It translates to CASSGGGGSKNIQYF.

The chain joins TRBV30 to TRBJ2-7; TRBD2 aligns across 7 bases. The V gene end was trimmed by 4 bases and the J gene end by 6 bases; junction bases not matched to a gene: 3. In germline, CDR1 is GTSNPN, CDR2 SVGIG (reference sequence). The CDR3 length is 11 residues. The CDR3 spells CAWNGGGEQYF. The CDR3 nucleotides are TGTGCCTGGAATGGGGGGGGCGAGCAGTACTTC.

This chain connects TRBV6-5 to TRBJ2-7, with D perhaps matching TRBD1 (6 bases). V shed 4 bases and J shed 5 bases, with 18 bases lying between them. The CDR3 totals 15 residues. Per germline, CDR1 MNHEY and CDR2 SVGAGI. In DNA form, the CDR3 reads TGTGCCAGCAGTTTCCCGACAGGTTTAGGGAACGAGCAGTACTTC. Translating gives CASSFPTGLGNEQYF.

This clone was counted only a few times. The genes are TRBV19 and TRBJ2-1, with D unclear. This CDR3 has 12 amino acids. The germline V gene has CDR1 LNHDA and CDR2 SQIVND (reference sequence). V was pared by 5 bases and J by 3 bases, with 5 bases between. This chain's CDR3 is CASSQDYNEQFF. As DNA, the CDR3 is TGTGCCAGTAGTCAAGACTACAATGAGCAGTTCTTC.

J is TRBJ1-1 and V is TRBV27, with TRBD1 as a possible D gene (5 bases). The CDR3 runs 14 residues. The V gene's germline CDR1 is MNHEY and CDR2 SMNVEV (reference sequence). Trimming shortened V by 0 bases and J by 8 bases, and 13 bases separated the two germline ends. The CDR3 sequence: CASSLSWGRWEAFF. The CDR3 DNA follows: TGTGCCAGCAGTTTATCGTGGGGCAGGTGGGAAGCTTTCTTT.

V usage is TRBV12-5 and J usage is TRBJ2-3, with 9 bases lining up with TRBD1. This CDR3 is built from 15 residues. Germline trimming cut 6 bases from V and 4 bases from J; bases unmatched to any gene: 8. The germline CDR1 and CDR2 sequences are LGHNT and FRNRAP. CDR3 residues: CASGSGQGSADTQYF. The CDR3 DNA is TGTGCTAGTGGCTCGGGACAGGGTAGCGCAGATACGCAGTATTTT.

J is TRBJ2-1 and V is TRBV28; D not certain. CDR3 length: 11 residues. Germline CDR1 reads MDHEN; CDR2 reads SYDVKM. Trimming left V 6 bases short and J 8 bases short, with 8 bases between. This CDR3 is CASSRIDEQFF. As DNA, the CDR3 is TGTGCCAGCAGCCGTATAGATGAGCAGTTCTTC.

The CDR3 bases are TGTGCCAGCAGCTTGGGTTATACACTTGAAGAGACCCAGTACTTC. Translated, it gives CASSLGYTLEETQYF. J is TRBJ2-5 and V is TRBV5-6; D is unclear. Germline V gene lookup returns CDR1 SGHDT and CDR2 YYEEEE. This CDR3 contains 15 residues. V dropped 0 bases and J dropped 3 bases, with 12 bases sitting between them. The whole variable domain, filled in from reference TRBV5-6 and TRBJ2-5, reads DAGVTQSPTHLIKTRGQQVTLRCSPKSGHDTVSWYQQALGQGPQFIFQYYEEEERQRGNFPDRFSGHQFPNYSSELNVNALLLGDSALYLCASSLGYTLEETQYFGPGTRLLVL.

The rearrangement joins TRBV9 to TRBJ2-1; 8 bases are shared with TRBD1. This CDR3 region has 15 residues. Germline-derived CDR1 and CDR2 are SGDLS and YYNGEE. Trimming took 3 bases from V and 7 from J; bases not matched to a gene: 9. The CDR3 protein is CASSGSRTGRNEQFF. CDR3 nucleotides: TGTGCCAGCAGCGGATCGAGGACAGGGCGAAATGAGCAGTTCTTC.

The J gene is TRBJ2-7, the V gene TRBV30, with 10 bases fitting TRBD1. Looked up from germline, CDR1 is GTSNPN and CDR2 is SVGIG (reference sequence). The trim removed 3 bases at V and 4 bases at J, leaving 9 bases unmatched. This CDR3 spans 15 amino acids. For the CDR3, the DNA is TGTGCCTGGAGGATCCCCGACAGGGGGCTGTACGAGCAGTACTTC. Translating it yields CAWRIPDRGLYEQYF.

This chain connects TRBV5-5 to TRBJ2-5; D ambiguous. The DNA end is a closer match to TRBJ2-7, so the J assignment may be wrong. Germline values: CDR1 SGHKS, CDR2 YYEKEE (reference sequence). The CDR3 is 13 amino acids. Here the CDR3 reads CASSLRQEYEQYF. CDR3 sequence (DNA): TGTGCCAGCAGCTTGCGGCAGGAATACGAGCAGTACTTC.

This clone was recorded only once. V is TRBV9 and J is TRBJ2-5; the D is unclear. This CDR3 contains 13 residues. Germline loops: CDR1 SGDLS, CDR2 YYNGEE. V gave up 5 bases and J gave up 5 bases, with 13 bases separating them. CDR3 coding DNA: TGTGCCAGCAGTCGTACAGCCGAGGAGACCCAGTACTTC. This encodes CASSRTAEETQYF.

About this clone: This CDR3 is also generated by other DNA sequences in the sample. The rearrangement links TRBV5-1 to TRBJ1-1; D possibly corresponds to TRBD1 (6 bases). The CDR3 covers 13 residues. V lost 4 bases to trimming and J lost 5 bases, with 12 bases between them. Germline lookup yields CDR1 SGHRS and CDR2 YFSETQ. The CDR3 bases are TGCGCCAGCAGCCTGGGGGGCGGTACTGAAGCTTTCTTT. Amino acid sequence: CASSLGGGTEAFF.

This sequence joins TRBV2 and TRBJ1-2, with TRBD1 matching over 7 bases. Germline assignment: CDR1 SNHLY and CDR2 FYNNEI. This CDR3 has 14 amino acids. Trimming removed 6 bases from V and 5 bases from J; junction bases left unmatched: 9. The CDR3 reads CASRRQGDEYGYTF. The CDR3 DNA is TGTGCCAGCAGACGACAGGGTGACGAGTATGGCTACACCTTC.

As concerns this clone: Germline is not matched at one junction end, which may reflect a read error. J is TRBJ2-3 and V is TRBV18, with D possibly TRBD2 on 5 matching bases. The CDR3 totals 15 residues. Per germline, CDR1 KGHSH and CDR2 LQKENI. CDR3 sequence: CASSPLGFGTDTQYF. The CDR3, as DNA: TGTGCCAGCTCGCCACTAGGGTTCGGCACAGATACGCAGTATTTT.

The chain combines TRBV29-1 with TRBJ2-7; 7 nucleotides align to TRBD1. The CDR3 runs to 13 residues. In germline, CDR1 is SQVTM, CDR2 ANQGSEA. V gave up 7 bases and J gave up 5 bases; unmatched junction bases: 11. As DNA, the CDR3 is TGCAGCGCAAGACAGGGAATGTCGAACGAGCAGTACTTC. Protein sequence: CSARQGMSNEQYF.

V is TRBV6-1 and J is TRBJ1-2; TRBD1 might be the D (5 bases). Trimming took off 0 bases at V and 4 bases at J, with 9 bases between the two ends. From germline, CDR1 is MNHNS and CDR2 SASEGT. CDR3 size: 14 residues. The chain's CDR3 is CASSEARQGYGYTF. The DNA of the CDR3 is TGTGCCAGCAGTGAAGCGAGGCAGGGCTATGGCTACACCTTC.

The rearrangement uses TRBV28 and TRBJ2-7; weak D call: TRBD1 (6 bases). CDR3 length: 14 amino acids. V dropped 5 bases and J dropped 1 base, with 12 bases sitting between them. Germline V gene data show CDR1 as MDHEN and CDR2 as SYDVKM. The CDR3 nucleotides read TGTGCCAGCAGTGACGGACAGCCTTCCTACGAGCAGTACTTC. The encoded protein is CASSDGQPSYEQYF.

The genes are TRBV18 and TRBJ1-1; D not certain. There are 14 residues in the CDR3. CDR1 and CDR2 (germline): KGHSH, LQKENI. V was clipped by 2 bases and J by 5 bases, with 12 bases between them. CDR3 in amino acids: CASSPRADHTEAFF. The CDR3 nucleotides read TGTGCCAGCTCACCAAGAGCCGATCATACTGAAGCTTTCTTT.

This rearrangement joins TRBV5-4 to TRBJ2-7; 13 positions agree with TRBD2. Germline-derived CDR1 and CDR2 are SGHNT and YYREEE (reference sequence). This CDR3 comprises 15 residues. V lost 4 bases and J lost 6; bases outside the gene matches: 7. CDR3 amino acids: CASSAGLAGEGEQYF. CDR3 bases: TGTGCCAGCAGCGCCGGACTAGCGGGAGAAGGCGAGCAGTACTTC.

CDR3 protein: CASSVTGSHSYEQYF. The CDR3 coding sequence is TGTGCCAGCAGCGTAACCGGGAGCCATTCGTACGAGCAGTACTTC. The chain combines TRBV9 with TRBJ2-7; D is perhaps TRBD2 (6 bases). This CDR3 has 15 amino acids. The V gene's germline CDR1 is SGDLS and CDR2 YYNGEE. V lost 1 base and J lost 4, with 15 bases in between.

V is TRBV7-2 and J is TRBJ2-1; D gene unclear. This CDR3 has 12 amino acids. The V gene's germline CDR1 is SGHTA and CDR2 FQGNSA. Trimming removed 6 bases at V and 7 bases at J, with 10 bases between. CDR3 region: CASSFKGNEQFF. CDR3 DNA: TGTGCCAGCAGTTTCAAAGGGAATGAGCAGTTCTTC.

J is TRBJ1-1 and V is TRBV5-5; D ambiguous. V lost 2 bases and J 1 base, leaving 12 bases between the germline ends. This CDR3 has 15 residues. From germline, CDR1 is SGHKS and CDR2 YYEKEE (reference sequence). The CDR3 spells CASSLVGIGNTEAFF. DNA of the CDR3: TGTGCCAGCAGCTTAGTTGGAATAGGGAACACTGAAGCTTTCTTT.